This entry is about one T cell receptor beta chain. This record comes from a study of blood T cell repertoires in COVID-19. The V gene's germline CDR1 is DFQATT and CDR2 SNEGSKA (reference sequence). The CDR3 has 14 amino acids. Losses at the gene ends were 5 bases for V and 4 bases for J; bases not matched to a gene: 6. Participants came from roughly 23 US areas, aged about 18 to 100 years. Donors were grouped by their self-reported clinical history. Source study methods: Amplified reference gene primers provided the basis for estimating nucleated cell counts. Sequenced by immunoSEQ multiplex PCR; TCRdb stores in-frame clones only, minus some. From that table come the V and J calls and clone size; the DNA was used to work out D and trimming. The table lists over 110,000 clones, approximately 88% of them singletons, with 5% to 6% in the top ten.

The chain employs TRBV20-1 and TRBJ2-3, with TRBD2 identical over 10 bases. Sequenced input: PBMCs or T cells enriched from blood (not recorded which). The sequence was obtained from a man between 40 and 49 years old with acute COVID-19. CDR3 in amino acids: CSAGGSGGPDTQYF. For the CDR3, the DNA is TGCAGTGCTGGTGGTAGCGGGGGGCCAGATACGCAGTATTTT.